The 17 T cell receptor beta chains presented below share a single source sample, sequenced in a study of regulatory T cells in long-lasting Graves disease. Construction of the TCR beta libraries employed iRepertoire HTBI primers in conjunction with Arm-PCR of CDR3 regions. TCRdb reprocessed the multiplex PCR reads via MiXCR and lists one record per CDR3 protein. The sample lists some 440,000 distinct CDR3 sequences, less than 25% occurring once. Documented time point: persistent/refractory GD, antithyroid drugs over 5 years with positive TRAb. Following extraction of RNA from PBMCs, that RNA was used to make the TCR library. The sequencing used peripheral blood mononuclear cells (PBMCs), collected when the disease was refractory, from a patient treated with antithyroid drugs. The receptors here all came from a female donor with Graves disease.

The gene calls are TRBV28 and TRBJ2-1; D gene ambiguous. There are 11 residues in the CDR3. The V end was cut by 2 bases, the J end by 11 bases, with 7 bases between. Per the germline V gene, CDR1 is MDHEN and CDR2 is SYDVKM. CDR3 sequence (DNA): TGTGCCAGCAGTTTAGGTACCAAGCAGTTCTTC. This codes for CASSLGTKQFF.

J is TRBJ1-5 and V is TRBV4-1, with no clear D. Germline CDR1 is MGHRA and CDR2 is YSYEKL. This CDR3 region has 13 residues. V shed 5 bases and J shed 6 bases, with 11 bases lying between them. The CDR3 loop is CASSAPGIQPQHF. CDR3 in DNA: TGCGCCAGCAGCGCACCTGGTATTCAGCCCCAGCATTTT.

The chain employs TRBV10-3 and TRBJ2-2; no clear D gene. Germline V gives CDR1 ENHRY, CDR2 SYGVKD. Between the trimmed V and J ends, which lost 0 bases and 6 bases, there was a span of 8 bases. CDR3 length: 14 residues. Here the CDR3 DNA reads TGTGCCATCAGTGAGTCGGGCAGTCCCGGGGAGCTGTTTTTT. Protein: CAISESGSPGELFF.

The V and J genes are TRBV28 and TRBJ2-1, with 14 nucleotides matching TRBD2. There are 15 residues in the CDR3. J gave up 9 bases and V 6 bases, and 7 bases lay outside the gene matches. The germline V gene has CDR1 MDHEN and CDR2 SYDVKM. CDR3 DNA: TGTGCCAGCAGACTCGGGACTAGCGGGAGTCTTGAGCAGTTCTTC. Amino acids: CASRLGTSGSLEQFF.

The sample holds many counts of this clonotype. The rearrangement joins TRBV10-3 to TRBJ2-4; 7 positions match TRBD2. CDR1 is ENHRY, CDR2 SYGVKD, per germline. CDR3 length: 15 residues. V lost 4 bases and J lost 4; bases outside the gene matches: 7. In DNA, the CDR3 is TGTGCCATCAGTGTCGGGGGGACCGGTAAAAACATTCAGTACTTC. As protein: CAISVGGTGKNIQYF.

V gene TRBV7-9 combines with J gene TRBJ2-3; 7 nucleotides match TRBD1. The trim removed 5 bases at V and 0 bases at J, leaving 5 bases unmatched. The CDR3 runs to 15 residues. Germline V lookup: CDR1 SEHNR, CDR2 FQNEAQ (reference sequence). Here the CDR3 reads CASSRSDRSTDTQYF. The CDR3 DNA reads as TGTGCCAGCAGCCGATCGGACAGGAGCACAGATACGCAGTATTTT.

This clonotype was counted many times. The chain employs TRBV28 and TRBJ2-7, with D possibly being TRBD1 (5 bases). This CDR3 has 14 amino acids. Germline V gene data show CDR1 as MDHEN and CDR2 as SYDVKM. V dropped 5 bases and J dropped 3 bases, with 14 bases sitting between them. As DNA, the CDR3 is TGTGCCAGCAGTCCCCGACAGTTCCACTACGAGCAGTACTTC. Translated: CASSPRQFHYEQYF.

This clonotype was counted a single time. The genes are TRBV12-3 or TRBV12-4 and TRBJ1-5; 7 bases align to TRBD1. V gave up 7 bases and J gave up 3 bases; unmatched junction bases: 9. The CDR3 runs 15 residues. This chain's CDR3 is CASTRTEGANQPQHF. CDR3 in DNA: TGTGCCAGCACCAGGACGGAGGGGGCCAATCAGCCCCAGCATTTT.

Many counts were recorded for this clonotype. V usage is TRBV6-2 or TRBV6-3 and J usage is TRBJ1-6; D is unresolved. The V gene lost 0 bases and the J gene lost 8 bases, with 8 bases spanning the gap. Germline V CDR1 and CDR2: MNHEY, SVGEGT. The CDR3 extends over 14 amino acids. CDR3 region: CASSYSNVDSPLHF. The CDR3 nucleotides read TGTGCCAGCAGTTACTCTAATGTGGATTCACCCCTCCACTTT.

This clonotype was recorded at least ten times. V and J are TRBV6-1 and TRBJ2-7; 11 bases line up with TRBD2. Per the germline V gene, CDR1 is MNHNS and CDR2 is SASEGT. This CDR3 comprises 15 residues. With V trimmed by 6 bases and J by 0 bases, 4 bases remained unmatched. CDR3 sequence (DNA): TGTGCCAGCAGACTAGCGGGAGTTTTCTCCTACGAGCAGTACTTC. This encodes CASRLAGVFSYEQYF.

The V call is TRBV10-3, the J call TRBJ2-7, with TRBD2 matching over 8 bases. The CDR3 sequence is 16 residues long. V lost 6 bases to trimming and J lost 1 base; unmatched junction nucleotides: 11. Germline V CDR1 and CDR2: ENHRY, SYGVKD. The CDR3 protein is CAIRPDSSGRSYEQYF. The CDR3 nucleotides are TGTGCCATCAGACCTGATTCTAGCGGGCGTTCCTACGAGCAGTACTTC.

This clonotype has at least ten counts. The V gene is TRBV6-5, the J gene TRBJ2-2; D is possibly TRBD2 (5 bases). Germline V gene sequence: CDR1 MNHEY, CDR2 SVGAGI. The V gene lost 2 bases and the J gene lost 0 bases, with 13 bases spanning the gap. This CDR3 has 17 residues. CDR3 in amino acids: CASSYPLVGANTGELFF. The CDR3, as DNA: TGTGCCAGCAGTTACCCCCTTGTGGGAGCGAACACCGGGGAGCTGTTTTTT.

This clonotype was recorded at least ten times. In nucleotides, the CDR3 is TGTGCCAGCAGTCCAAGGCCCCGAATGAACACTGAAGCTTTCTTT. Translation: CASSPRPRMNTEAFF. The chain carries TRBV28 and TRBJ1-1; D is unresolved. Germline values: CDR1 MDHEN, CDR2 SYDVKM. The CDR3 sequence is 15 residues long. V was shortened by 5 bases and J by 0 bases, with 13 bases between the two germline ends.

Many counts were recorded for this clonotype. The V and J genes are TRBV28 and TRBJ1-5; D may be TRBD1 (6 bases). CDR3 size: 16 residues. V was trimmed by 2 bases and J by 5 bases, leaving 16 bases between them. CDR1 and CDR2 from the germline V gene are MDHEN and SYDVKM. Here the CDR3 DNA reads TGTGCCAGCAGTTTACGAAGGACAGTTGAGGATCAGCCCCAGCATTTT. Protein product: CASSLRRTVEDQPQHF.

This clonotype was counted at least ten times. The chain employs TRBV28 and TRBJ2-7; D assignment may be TRBD1 or TRBD2 (5 bases each). Germline CDR1 MDHEN, CDR2 SYDVKM. Trimming took off 5 bases at V and 4 bases at J, with 18 bases between the two ends. The CDR3 runs 15 residues. The CDR3, as DNA: TGTGCCAGCAGTACTCCGGGACCGGACTTTTACGAGCAGTACTTC. Protein sequence: CASSTPGPDFYEQYF.

This clonotype has a handful of counts. The chain couples TRBV5-5 to TRBJ1-1, with a tentative D call TRBD1 (5 bases). Germline V gives CDR1 SGHKS, CDR2 YYEKEE (reference sequence). The V end was cut by 4 bases, the J end by 4 bases, with 20 bases between. This CDR3 is built from 16 residues. The CDR3 is CASSLLDYRKGTEAFF. Here the CDR3 DNA reads TGTGCCAGCAGCCTATTAGATTACAGGAAGGGCACTGAAGCTTTCTTT.

This clonotype was picked up many times. The chain couples TRBV27 to TRBJ1-2, with a weak D call TRBD1 (5 bases). Germline lookup yields CDR1 MNHEY and CDR2 SMNVEV (reference sequence). This CDR3 is built from 15 residues. The ends were cut back, 6 bases at V and 4 bases at J, with 18 bases in the middle. The CDR3: CASRPLAGSFYGYTF. CDR3 DNA: TGTGCCAGCAGACCATTGGCAGGGAGTTTCTATGGCTACACCTTC.